This TCR beta chain was recovered during a study of radiotherapy plus CTLA-4 blockade in lung cancer. Measured with immunoSEQ multiplex PCR; TCRdb has only the in-frame clones, and not every one. Seen here are about 73,000 clones, around 87% observed once, and the top ten hold 40%. The source of this sequence is a human donor with non-small cell lung cancer that progressed on radiotherapy plus ipilimumab. The source material was peripheral blood, sampled from a patient treated with radiotherapy plus ipilimumab.

CDR3 region: CATSRGVSGGYGYTF. The CDR3 coding sequence is TGTGCCACCAGCAGAGGGGTTTCTGGGGGCTATGGCTACACCTTC. The rearrangement joins TRBV15 to TRBJ1-2; maybe TRBD1 (5 bases). This CDR3 is built from 15 residues. V shed 1 base and J shed 4 bases, with 13 bases lying between them. Germline CDR1 is LNHNV and CDR2 is YYDKDF (reference sequence). The variable domain in full, with the rest retrieved from reference TRBV15 and TRBJ1-2, is DAMVIQNPRYQVTQFGKPVTLSCSQTLNHNVMYWYQQKSSQAPKLLFHYYDKDFNNEADTPDNFQSRRPNTSFCFLDIRSPGLGDTAMYLCATSRGVSGGYGYTFGSGTRLTVV.